The 14 T cell receptor beta chains in this list originate from one sample, sequenced in a study of T cells in women clearing cervical HPV infection. The table came from immunoSEQ multiplex PCR; TCRdb's copy has only in-frame clones and leaves some out. Its listing shows over 10,000 clones. Input material: blood buffy coat. The source is a woman aged 18 to 75 with a cervical HPV16 infection that either progressed to CIN3+ or cleared (not recorded which).

Points on this clone: The read finishes 3 residues shy of the CDR3 end, and the germline J gene is used to complete it. V and J are TRBV30 and TRBJ1-2; D is perhaps TRBD1 (6 bases). With 0 bases removed from V and 4 bases from J, the gap between germline ends came to 18 bases. Germline V gives CDR1 GTSNPN, CDR2 SVGIG (reference sequence). The CDR3 has 16 amino acids. The sequenced part of the CDR3 DNA is TGTGCCTGGAGTGTGGGAAAGGGGGGGCGAATCTATGGC. Translated, it gives CAWSVGKGGRIYG. The full CDR3 sequence reads CAWSVGKGGRIYGYTF.

Regarding this clone: The read stops 3 residues short of the end of the CDR3; the missing end is completed from the germline J gene. The V and J genes are TRBV11-2 and TRBJ1-1, with a possible D match to TRBD1 (6 bases). The CDR3 has 13 amino acids. The V gene lost 5 bases and the J gene lost 5 bases, with 12 bases spanning the gap. CDR1 and CDR2 (germline): SGHAT, FQNNGV. CDR3 in amino acids: CASSPGESTEAFF. The sequenced part of the CDR3 DNA is TGTGCCAGCAGCCCAGGGGAATCGACTGAA. The full variable domain, with the rest looked up from reference TRBV11-2 and TRBJ1-1, is EAGVAQSPRYKIIEKRQSVAFWCNPISGHATLYWYQQILGQGPKLLIQFQNNGVVDDSQLPKDRFSAERLKGVDSTLKIQPAKLEDSAVYLCASSPGESTEAFFGQGTRLTVV.

On this clone itself: The read halts 3 residues ahead of the CDR3 end, with the missing end drawn from the germline J gene. This sequence joins TRBV7-2 and TRBJ2-1; TRBD1 aligns across 7 bases. J was trimmed by 2 bases and V by 3 bases; bases with no gene match: 4. Germline V gene sequence: CDR1 SGHTA, CDR2 FQGNSA. There are 15 residues in the CDR3. CDR3 protein: CASSLVGTAYNEQFF. CDR3 DNA, as far as it was read: TGTGCCAGCAGCTTGGTCGGGACAGCCTACAATGAG. Looking up the rest from reference TRBV7-2 and TRBJ2-1 gives the full variable domain: GAGVSQSPSNKVTEKGKDVELRCDPISGHTALYWYRQSLGQGLEFLIYFQGNSAPDKSGLPSDRFSAERTGGSVSTLTIQRTQQEDSAVYLCASSLVGTAYNEQFFGPGTRLTVL.

Comment on this clone: The sequenced fragment ends 3 residues before the CDR3 boundary, so the rest is inferred from the germline J gene. This chain joins TRBV28 and TRBJ1-5; D may be TRBD1 (6 bases). The germline V gene has CDR1 MDHEN and CDR2 SYDVKM. The V gene lost 1 base and the J gene lost 1 base, with 14 bases spanning the gap. The CDR3 contains 17 residues. The chain's CDR3 is CASSLFFPDRSNQPQHF. The sequenced CDR3 bases are TGTGCCAGCAGTTTATTCTTCCCTGACAGGAGCAATCAGCCC. The variable domain in full, completed from reference TRBV28 and TRBJ1-5, reads DVKVTQSSRYLVKRTGEKVFLECVQDMDHENMFWYRQDPGLGLRLIYFSYDVKMKEKGDIPEGYSVSREKKERFSLILESASTNQTSMYLCASSLFFPDRSNQPQHFGDGTRLSIL.

On this clone itself: Sequencing ends 3 residues short of the CDR3 end; the germline J gene provides the rest. The chain employs TRBV7-3 and TRBJ2-7, with D unclear. In germline, CDR1 is SGHTA, CDR2 FQGTGA. Trimming cost V 3 bases and J 6 bases, with 9 bases left between them. The CDR3 runs 12 residues. This CDR3 reads CASSLDGGEQYF. Partial CDR3 DNA: TGTGCCAGCAGCTTGGATGGCGGCGAG.

Regarding this clone: With the read ending 3 residues before the CDR3 end, the germline J gene is used to fill in that end. The chain carries TRBV19 and TRBJ1-1; 9 bases line up with TRBD1. Germline loops: CDR1 LNHDA, CDR2 SQIVND (reference sequence). The CDR3 sequence is 15 residues long. The CDR3 reads CASSTQTGTGSGAFF. The DNA read from the CDR3 is TGTGCCAGTAGTACCCAGACCGGGACAGGGAGTGGC.

Details on this clone: The CDR3 extends 3 residues past the end of the read, so its final part is completed from the germline J gene. The V and J genes are TRBV5-1 and TRBJ1-6, with D maybe TRBD1 (6 bases). The CDR3 runs 17 residues. Trimming removed 4 bases from V and 3 bases from J, with 17 bases in between. The germline gives CDR1 SGHRS, CDR2 YFSETQ. CDR3 bases read: TGCGCCAGCAGCCCAGGACAGAGGGCCGTCTATAATTCACCC. Its translation: CASSPGQRAVYNSP. The CDR3, in full, reads CASSPGQRAVYNSPLHF.

Worth noting for this clone: From the germline J gene comes the end of the CDR3, since the read stops 3 residues before it. The chain has TRBV10-3 and TRBJ1-1; D call uncertain. The CDR3 sequence is 9 residues long. Germline assignment: CDR1 ENHRY and CDR2 SYGVKD. The CDR3 bases that were read are TGTGCCATCAGAGGGGAA. Its translation is CAIRGE. In full, the CDR3 reads CAIRGEAFF.

The CDR3 loop is CASSFGDRGRTEAFF. The DNA read from the CDR3 is TGTGCCAGCAGCTTCGGGGACAGGGGAAGGACTGAA. This chain uses TRBV5-8 with TRBJ1-1; TRBD1 matches 10 bases. Sequencing ends 3 residues short of the CDR3 end; the germline J gene provides the rest. The CDR3 runs 15 residues. Trimming cost V 2 bases and J 5 bases; bases outside gene matches: 6. CDR1 is SGHTS and CDR2 is YDEGEE in the germline V gene.

Of note for this clone: The read halts 3 residues ahead of the CDR3 end, with the missing end drawn from the germline J gene. This chain connects TRBV5-4 to TRBJ1-4; TRBD1 aligns across 7 bases. Germline V CDR1 and CDR2: SGHNT, YYREEE (reference sequence). Trimming removed 3 bases from V and 6 bases from J; junction bases left unmatched: 8. CDR3 length: 15 amino acids. The CDR3 DNA, read in part, is TGTGCCAGCAGCTCTAACAGGGGTTTGGATGAAAAA. The encoded protein is CASSSNRGLDEK. The complete CDR3 sequence is CASSSNRGLDEKLFF.

With regard to this clone: The CDR3 end is not reached by the read, which stops 3 residues before it; the germline J gene fills it in. The chain joins TRBV7-6 to TRBJ1-2; TRBD1 aligns across 8 bases. Germline V CDR1 and CDR2: SGHVS, FNYEAQ. CDR3 size: 12 residues. CDR3 DNA (partial): TGTGCCAGCAGCGGACAGGGCAATGAC. It is translated as CASSGQGND. Given in full, the CDR3 is CASSGQGNDYTF.

In the case of this clone: The read ends 3 residues shy of where the CDR3 ends; the end is completed using the germline J gene. V is TRBV7-2 and J is TRBJ1-2, with TRBD1 as a possible D gene (6 bases). Germline CDR1 is SGHTA and CDR2 is FQGNSA. CDR3 length equals 14 residues. The part of the CDR3 DNA that was read is TGTGCCAGCAGCTTCGGACAGAGCCCAGATACC. This gives the protein CASSFGQSPDT. The CDR3 in its entirety is CASSFGQSPDTYTF.

To note about this clone: The read falls 3 residues short of the CDR3 end, and the missing part is taken from the germline J gene. The chain employs TRBV30 and TRBJ1-4; D is unresolved. Trimming shortened V by 2 bases and J by 4 bases, and 14 bases separated the two germline ends. The germline gives CDR1 GTSNPN, CDR2 SVGIG (reference sequence). This CDR3 has 15 amino acids. This chain's CDR3 is CAWSRKQSFNEKLFF. The CDR3 DNA, read in part, is TGTGCCTGGAGTAGAAAACAGAGTTTTAATGAAAAA.

Note on this clone: The read stops 3 residues short of the end of the CDR3; the missing end is completed from the germline J gene. The rearrangement links TRBV11-2 to TRBJ2-5, with D possibly matching TRBD2 (6 bases). The germline V gene has CDR1 SGHAT and CDR2 FQNNGV. V dropped 0 bases and J dropped 5 bases, with 13 bases sitting between them. This CDR3 is 15 amino acids long. The CDR3: CASSLEGGRGETQYF. The CDR3 bases that were read are TGTGCCAGCAGCTTAGAGGGGGGACGGGGCGAGACC. Together with reference TRBV11-2 and TRBJ2-5, the CDR3 gives the full variable domain: EAGVAQSPRYKIIEKRQSVAFWCNPISGHATLYWYQQILGQGPKLLIQFQNNGVVDDSQLPKDRFSAERLKGVDSTLKIQPAKLEDSAVYLCASSLEGGRGETQYFGPGTRLLVL.